The 18 T cell receptor beta chains reported below all come from one sample, sequenced in a study of T cell responses to AZD1222 COVID-19 vaccine. Measured with immunoSEQ multiplex PCR; TCRdb has only the in-frame clones, and not every one. This table holds approximately 120,000 clones, 80% to 90% found once. Here the sequenced sample was peripheral blood, taken 28 days after the second AZD1222 dose. These receptors all stem from an adult who received the AZD1222 COVID-19 vaccine.

The chain links TRBV3-1 (or the pseudogene TRBV3-2) to TRBJ2-3; TRBD1 agrees at 11 bases. This CDR3 is built from 16 residues. With V trimmed by 4 bases and J by 1 base, 4 bases remained unmatched. Germline V CDR1 and CDR2: LGHDT, YNNKEL (reference sequence). CDR3 DNA sequence: TGTGCCAGCAGCCGGGGACAGGGGGGGGGCACAGATACGCAGTATTTT. The encoded protein is CASSRGQGGGTDTQYF.

The J gene is TRBJ1-3, the V gene TRBV9; D is possibly TRBD1 (6 bases). The germline gives CDR1 SGDLS, CDR2 YYNGEE. The V gene lost 2 bases and the J gene lost 3 bases, with 21 bases spanning the gap. This CDR3 comprises 18 residues. The CDR3 is CASSVSGGQGLIGNTIYF. As DNA, the CDR3 is TGTGCCAGCAGCGTTTCGGGGGGCCAGGGGCTCATTGGAAACACCATATATTTT.

CDR3 in amino acids: CASSFADGAYNEQFF. The DNA of the CDR3 is TGTGCCAGCAGTTTCGCGGACGGAGCCTACAATGAGCAGTTCTTC. The chain is built from TRBV25-1 and TRBJ2-1; D not certain. Trimming removed 5 bases from V and 2 bases from J, with 13 bases in between. CDR1 and CDR2 (germline): MGHDK, SYGVNS. This CDR3 region has 15 residues.

The chain employs TRBV28 and TRBJ1-5; TRBD1 is a possible D gene (6 bases). This CDR3 region has 14 residues. V lost 7 bases and J lost 5, with 15 bases in between. Germline CDR1 and CDR2: MDHEN and SYDVKM. The CDR3 here is CASNSGTSYQPQHF. CDR3 DNA: TGTGCCAGCAACAGCGGGACATCATATCAGCCCCAGCATTTT.

The chain couples TRBV6-5 to TRBJ2-1; D gene ambiguous. The germline V and J ends were trimmed by 4 bases and 6 bases, with 10 bases remaining between them. The CDR3 runs 13 residues. Per germline, CDR1 MNHEY and CDR2 SVGAGI. CDR3 region: CASSSTRFNEQFF. CDR3 bases: TGTGCCAGCAGTTCGACCCGGTTCAATGAGCAGTTCTTC.

The chain has TRBV7-3 and TRBJ2-3; 8 bases align to TRBD2. The CDR3 contains 14 residues. Germline CDR1 and CDR2: SGHTA and FQGTGA. V gave up 5 bases and J gave up 4 bases; unmatched junction bases: 5. CDR3 residues: CASSPGLDSDTQYF. Written as DNA, the CDR3 is TGTGCCAGCAGCCCGGGACTAGATTCAGATACGCAGTATTTT.

This CDR3 reads CASSVGPPFGVQYF. The CDR3 DNA is TGTGCCAGCAGCGTGGGACCCCCTTTCGGAGTCCAGTACTTC. The J gene is TRBJ2-5, the V gene TRBV7-7; D is possibly TRBD1 or TRBD2 (5 bases each). Germline loops: CDR1 SSHAT, CDR2 FNYEAQ (reference sequence). The CDR3 is 14 amino acids. With 5 bases removed from V and 10 bases from J, the gap between germline ends came to 20 bases.

The chain recombines TRBV19 with TRBJ2-7, with 13 nucleotides matching TRBD2. CDR1 is LNHDA, CDR2 SQIVND, per germline (reference sequence). This CDR3 comprises 16 residues. V was clipped by 4 bases and J by 2 bases; unmatched bases: 5. This chain's CDR3 is CASSTTGTSGAYEQYF. CDR3 DNA sequence: TGTGCCAGTAGTACCACCGGGACTAGCGGGGCCTACGAGCAGTACTTC.

The rearrangement uses TRBV7-6 and TRBJ1-6; D may be TRBD1 (5 bases). The CDR3 extends over 17 amino acids. CDR1 is SGHVS, CDR2 FNYEAQ, per germline. Deletions cut 5 bases from V and 5 bases from J, with 19 bases between. CDR3 protein: CASSPLAGLFDNSPLHF. The CDR3 nucleotides are TGTGCCAGCAGCCCCTTGGCAGGGCTCTTTGATAATTCACCCCTCCACTTT.

The chain has TRBV28 and TRBJ2-5; 11 bases align to TRBD2. The CDR3 spans 17 residues. Germline V lookup: CDR1 MDHEN, CDR2 SYDVKM. Trimming took 5 bases from V and 9 from J; bases not matched to a gene: 17. CDR3 sequence reads: CASSSILGASGRKAQYF. The CDR3 DNA reads as TGTGCCAGCAGTAGTATTCTGGGAGCTAGCGGGAGGAAAGCCCAGTACTTC.

The chain links TRBV5-4 to TRBJ1-1; unclear D gene. V lost 2 bases and J lost 4, with 9 bases in between. The length of the CDR3 is 13 residues. The V gene's germline CDR1 is SGHNT and CDR2 YYREEE (reference sequence). CDR3 amino acids: CASSFLGSTEAFF. CDR3 coding DNA: TGTGCCAGCAGCTTTCTGGGCTCCACTGAAGCTTTCTTT.

CDR3 amino acids: CASSATDFGTGGGYGYTF. CDR3 DNA: TGTGCCAGCAGTGCGACCGACTTCGGGACAGGGGGTGGCTATGGCTACACCTTC. V gene TRBV2 combines with J gene TRBJ1-2; 11 nucleotides align to TRBD1. The CDR3 extends over 18 amino acids. V shed 4 bases, J shed 4 bases, and the junction held 14 bases outside the gene matches. From germline, CDR1 is SNHLY and CDR2 FYNNEI.

This clone occurred many times. The chain couples TRBV20-1 to TRBJ1-2; D is uncertain. The CDR3 consists of 12 residues. The germline V gene has CDR1 DFQATT and CDR2 SNEGSKA (reference sequence). V was trimmed by 3 bases and J by 8 bases, leaving 13 bases between them. CDR3 loop: CSASDPLWGYTF. The CDR3 DNA is TGCAGTGCTAGTGACCCGCTCTGGGGCTACACCTTC.

This chain links TRBV4-1 with TRBJ1-2, with D perhaps TRBD1 (6 bases). Trimming left V 4 bases short and J 4 bases short, with 13 bases between. Germline CDR1 is MGHRA and CDR2 is YSYEKL. The CDR3 length is 14 residues. The CDR3 spells CASSPQGGGYGYTF. The CDR3 nucleotides are TGCGCCAGCAGCCCACAGGGAGGGGGCTATGGCTACACCTTC.

V and J are TRBV9 and TRBJ2-2, with 7 bases fitting TRBD1. This CDR3 has 15 amino acids. The germline CDR1 and CDR2 sequences are SGDLS and YYNGEE. With V trimmed by 1 base and J by 6 bases, 6 bases remained unmatched. CDR3 region: CASSVTDRAAGELFF. The CDR3 DNA sequence: TGTGCCAGCAGCGTAACCGACAGGGCGGCCGGGGAGCTGTTTTTT.

V gene TRBV7-2 combines with J gene TRBJ1-2; 11 bases match TRBD1. V shed 0 bases, J shed 7 bases, and the junction held 10 bases outside the gene matches. Germline V gene lookup returns CDR1 SGHTA and CDR2 FQGNSA. The CDR3 covers 17 residues. The CDR3 protein is CASSLALGTGGTSGYTF. CDR3 nucleotides: TGTGCCAGCAGCTTAGCGCTGGGGACAGGGGGTACTAGTGGCTACACCTTC. The full variable domain, its missing parts supplied by reference TRBV7-2 and TRBJ1-2, is GAGVSQSPSNKVTEKGKDVELRCDPISGHTALYWYRQSLGQGLEFLIYFQGNSAPDKSGLPSDRFSAERTGGSVSTLTIQRTQQEDSAVYLCASSLALGTGGTSGYTFGSGTRLTVV.

This sequence joins TRBV7-3 and TRBJ2-1; 8 nucleotides align to TRBD2. This CDR3 is 15 amino acids long. The trim removed 3 bases at V and 2 bases at J, leaving 3 bases unmatched. Germline V lookup: CDR1 SGHTA, CDR2 FQGTGA. CDR3 coding DNA: TGTGCCAGCAGCTTGATAGCGGGGACCTACAATGAGCAGTTCTTC. It translates to CASSLIAGTYNEQFF.

The chain combines TRBV4-1 with TRBJ1-1, with 10 nucleotides matching TRBD1. CDR1 and CDR2 (germline): MGHRA, YSYEKL. J gave up 5 bases and V 4 bases, and 7 bases lay outside the gene matches. The CDR3 spans 15 residues. The CDR3 loop is CASSRRQGAETEAFF. DNA of the CDR3: TGCGCCAGCAGCCGCAGACAGGGGGCCGAGACTGAAGCTTTCTTT.